This T cell receptor (beta chain) was recovered during a study of blood T cell repertoires in COVID-19. Study as a whole: COVID-19 samples from acute and convalescent phases originated in the United States, Italy and Spain.

Researchers sorted participants into cohorts using their self-reported clinical history. During the 2 weeks before they entered the study, exposed participants had met someone with a PCR-confirmed or clinician-diagnosed COVID-19 case. Here immunoSEQ multiplex PCR was the method, and the copy in TCRdb shows in-frame clones only, minus some. The sample lists 200,000 or so clones, roughly 80% seen once, with about 5.3% in the top ten. Germline V gene sequence: CDR1 LGHDT, CDR2 YNNKEL (reference sequence). V lost 4 bases, J lost 1 base, and 16 bases lay in between. The CDR3 has 16 amino acids. The chain carries TRBV3-1 (or the pseudogene TRBV3-2) and TRBJ2-5; D possibly corresponds to TRBD2 (6 bases). The source is a woman in her forties or fifties who had been exposed to COVID-19. Input material: PBMCs or T cells enriched from blood (not recorded which). As DNA, the CDR3 is TGTGCCAGCAGCCCCGGGGTAGCGGTTAGCCAAGAGACCCAGTACTTC. This gives the protein CASSPGVAVSQETQYF.